This T cell receptor beta chain appears in the sequencing data of a study of T cells in localized non-small cell lung cancer. TCRdb's copy holds only in-frame clones and misses some; the assay was immunoSEQ multiplex PCR. This table holds roughly 26,000 clones, roughly 90% found once. Germline loops: CDR1 SGHNT, CDR2 YYREEE (reference sequence). The CDR3 is 15 residues long. The V end lost 3 bases, the J end lost 1 base, and 11 bases lay between the germline ends. Comment on this clone: Its antigen is currently unknown.

Whole-study findings and limits: Elevated circulating T cell density in blood was associated with longer overall survival. A median of roughly 52 of the top 100 tumor clones appeared in adjacent lung, which was paired and uninvolved. Uninvolved adjacent lung had higher T cell clonality than tumor and all other tissues.

The V gene is TRBV5-4, the J gene TRBJ2-4; D call uncertain. The clonotype originates from an older female donor with stage II squamous cell lung carcinoma. The specimen was peripheral blood, collected before any cancer treatment. The CDR3 reads CASSSRSNAKNIQYF. CDR3 in DNA: TGTGCCAGCAGCTCGCGGAGTAACGCCAAAAACATTCAGTACTTC.